One sample yielded the 30 T cell receptor beta chains listed below, sequenced in a study of blood T cell repertoires in COVID-19. Some clones are missing from TCRdb's copy, which holds only in-frame ones; the method was immunoSEQ multiplex PCR. The sample gives around 80,000 clones, roughly 80% of which show up once; over 10% is in the top ten. The sample taken for sequencing was peripheral blood. These receptor sequences come from a man in his fifties with COVID-19, enrolled during active disease.

Regarding this clone: In the same sample, other DNA sequences code for this CDR3. The chain employs TRBV18 and TRBJ1-2; 8 positions agree with TRBD1. The CDR3 is made up of 13 amino acids. V shed 6 bases, J shed 4 bases, and the junction held 4 bases outside the gene matches. Germline CDR1 KGHSH, CDR2 LQKENI. The chain's CDR3 is CASSPDRGYGYTF. DNA for the CDR3: TGTGCCAGCTCTCCAGACAGGGGCTATGGCTACACCTTC.

This clone has only a few counts. The J gene is TRBJ2-2, the V gene TRBV27; D might be TRBD2 (7 bases). The length of the CDR3 is 15 residues. Trimming left V 0 bases short and J 5 bases short, with 10 bases between. The germline gives CDR1 MNHEY, CDR2 SMNVEV (reference sequence). CDR3 region: CASSLSGGPTGELFF. Here the CDR3 DNA reads TGTGCCAGCAGTTTATCGGGGGGGCCTACCGGGGAGCTGTTTTTT.

This rearrangement joins TRBV18 to TRBJ2-5; D is possibly TRBD1 (5 bases). The CDR3 length is 15 residues. Germline values: CDR1 KGHSH, CDR2 LQKENI. V lost 2 bases to trimming and J lost 1 base, with 11 bases between them. The chain's CDR3 is CASSPNKGPQETQYF. The CDR3 nucleotides read TGTGCCAGCTCACCAAACAAGGGGCCCCAAGAGACCCAGTACTTC.

The V and J genes are TRBV28 and TRBJ2-7; 9 bases agree with TRBD2. The V segment lost 4 bases and the J segment 1 base; nucleotides outside the gene matches: 8. Germline V gene data show CDR1 as MDHEN and CDR2 as SYDVKM. The CDR3 spans 16 residues. Here the CDR3 reads CASSSLAGEESYEQYF. The CDR3 DNA is TGTGCCAGCAGTTCGTTAGCGGGAGAGGAGTCCTACGAGCAGTACTTC.

The chain couples TRBV5-8 to TRBJ2-3, with unresolved D. The CDR3 spans 13 residues. CDR1 SGHTS and CDR2 YDEGEE come from the germline V gene. V was clipped by 3 bases and J by 2 bases, with 7 bases between them. Here the CDR3 DNA reads TGTGCCAGCAGCTCCCGGTACACAGATACGCAGTATTTT. Amino acids: CASSSRYTDTQYF.

The rearrangement uses TRBV18 and TRBJ1-1, with D maybe TRBD1 (6 bases). The V end lost 5 bases, the J end lost 4 bases, and 26 bases lay between the germline ends. Germline-derived CDR1 and CDR2 are KGHSH and LQKENI. CDR3 length equals 18 residues. Written as DNA, the CDR3 is TGTGCCAGCTCATCGAGAGGCGCTCGGGGGGCGGGTGGCACTGAAGCTTTCTTT. Its translation is CASSSRGARGAGGTEAFF.

This clone was picked up one time. This chain connects TRBV4-3 to TRBJ2-1; TRBD2 matches 11 bases. Germline-derived CDR1 and CDR2 are LGHNA and YSLEER. The CDR3 loop spans 16 amino acids. Germline trimming cut 4 bases from V and 6 bases from J; bases unmatched to any gene: 8. The CDR3 coding sequence is TGCGCCAGCAGCCGAGCGGGACTAGCGGACTTCAATGAGCAGTTCTTC. As protein: CASSRAGLADFNEQFF.

J is TRBJ1-1 and V is TRBV5-1; the D gene is possibly TRBD1 (5 bases). The V gene's germline CDR1 is SGHRS and CDR2 YFSETQ. This CDR3 region has 17 residues. V was shortened by 4 bases and J by 7 bases, with 26 bases between the two germline ends. The CDR3 sequence is CASSLWGSRDSGFEAFF. CDR3 in DNA: TGCGCCAGCAGCCTCTGGGGTAGCCGGGACTCTGGATTTGAAGCTTTCTTT.

J is TRBJ2-7 and V is TRBV4-2; TRBD1 agrees at 7 bases. The CDR3 loop spans 16 amino acids. Germline trimming cut 4 bases from V and 0 bases from J; bases unmatched to any gene: 9. Germline V CDR1 and CDR2: LGHNA, YNFKEQ. The chain's CDR3 is CASSPRAGDSSYEQYF. CDR3 bases: TGTGCCAGCAGCCCCCGAGCAGGGGACAGCTCCTACGAGCAGTACTTC.

V and J are TRBV6-6 and TRBJ2-3; 7 bases are shared with TRBD1. Germline CDR1 and CDR2: MNHNY and SVGAGI (reference sequence). The CDR3 covers 15 residues. V shed 6 bases, J shed 0 bases, and the junction held 6 bases outside the gene matches. CDR3: CASRVTGVSTDTQYF. The CDR3 DNA sequence: TGTGCCAGCAGAGTTACAGGGGTCAGCACAGATACGCAGTATTTT.

This chain uses TRBV9 with TRBJ2-7; TRBD1 aligns across 7 bases. Germline-derived CDR1 and CDR2 are SGDLS and YYNGEE. The CDR3 consists of 16 residues. V lost 4 bases to trimming and J lost 4 bases; unmatched junction nucleotides: 14. CDR3 coding DNA: TGTGCCAGCAGCACCGGGACAGTATTTAGTATGTACGAGCAGTACTTC. It yields the protein CASSTGTVFSMYEQYF.

This clone has only one observation. J is TRBJ2-5 and V is TRBV9, with TRBD1 matching over 9 bases. This CDR3 comprises 15 residues. Per germline, CDR1 SGDLS and CDR2 YYNGEE. V shed 3 bases, J shed 6 bases, and the junction held 9 bases outside the gene matches. The CDR3 is CASSEGQGREKTQYF. In DNA form, the CDR3 reads TGTGCCAGCAGCGAGGGACAGGGTCGCGAAAAGACCCAGTACTTC.

Only one count was recorded for this clone. The chain combines TRBV2 with TRBJ1-4, with TRBD1 matching over 8 bases. V gave up 6 bases and J gave up 6 bases; unmatched junction bases: 9. This CDR3 is built from 15 residues. Per germline, CDR1 SNHLY and CDR2 FYNNEI. The CDR3 region has the DNA TGTGCCAGCAGCCGCAGGACAGGGCTGGATGAAAAACTGTTTTTT. This translates into CASSRRTGLDEKLFF.

This chain connects TRBV7-9 to TRBJ2-1; 8 nucleotides match TRBD2. Per the germline V gene, CDR1 is SEHNR and CDR2 is FQNEAQ (reference sequence). The CDR3 spans 15 residues. The V gene end was trimmed by 2 bases and the J gene end by 7 bases; junction bases not matched to a gene: 7. The CDR3 coding sequence is TGTGCCAGCAGCTTATCCAGCGGGAGAAGTAATGAGCAGTTCTTC. Amino acids: CASSLSSGRSNEQFF.

This chain connects TRBV7-2 to TRBJ2-3; 8 bases are shared with TRBD1. V was pared by 4 bases and J by 3 bases, with 6 bases of the junction left unmatched. Germline V gene data show CDR1 as SGHTA and CDR2 as FQGNSA. This CDR3 is 15 amino acids long. As DNA, the CDR3 is TGTGCCAGCAGCTCTGACAGGGGCCGAACAGATACGCAGTATTTT. Translating gives CASSSDRGRTDTQYF.

Details on this clone: Distinct nucleotide sequences in the sample also encode this CDR3. This sequence joins TRBV7-9 and TRBJ1-2; D is undetermined. The CDR3 length is 14 residues. Trimming stripped 1 base from V and 2 bases from J, with 8 bases between. The germline CDR1 and CDR2 sequences are SEHNR and FQNEAQ (reference sequence). The CDR3 protein is CASSLETANYGYTF. CDR3 nucleotide sequence: TGTGCCAGCAGCTTAGAAACAGCCAACTATGGCTACACCTTC.

The chain joins TRBV18 to TRBJ2-3, with 11 bases lining up with TRBD2. Per the germline V gene, CDR1 is KGHSH and CDR2 is LQKENI. With V trimmed by 1 base and J by 1 base, 4 bases remained unmatched. This CDR3 has 17 residues. The CDR3 DNA follows: TGTGCCAGCTCACCACGGGAACTAGCGGGAGGCACAGATACGCAGTATTTT. Encoded protein: CASSPRELAGGTDTQYF. Full variable domain (rest looked up from reference TRBV18 and TRBJ2-3): NAGVMQNPRHLVRRRGQEARLRCSPMKGHSHVYWYRQLPEEGLKFMVYLQKENIIDESGMPKERFSAEFPKEGPSILRIQQVVRGDSAAYFCASSPRELAGGTDTQYFGPGTRLTVL.

V usage is TRBV7-2 and J usage is TRBJ2-1; D might be TRBD1 (6 bases). CDR1 SGHTA and CDR2 FQGNSA come from the germline V gene. The CDR3 has 15 amino acids. Trimming took 1 base from V and 2 from J, leaving 9 bases between them. The CDR3 coding sequence is TGTGCCAGCAGCTTAGAACAGGGCCCCTACAATGAGCAGTTCTTC. This gives the protein CASSLEQGPYNEQFF.

This clone was found once. The rearrangement links TRBV5-1 to TRBJ2-1, with 10 bases aligning to TRBD1. The CDR3 runs to 14 residues. The V segment lost 4 bases and the J segment 8 bases; nucleotides outside the gene matches: 6. Germline loops: CDR1 SGHRS, CDR2 YFSETQ. CDR3 nucleotide sequence: TGCGCCAGCAGCCTCGGGGACAGGGGTTATGAGCAGTTCTTC. Its translation is CASSLGDRGYEQFF.

Only a few counts were recorded for this clone. The gene calls are TRBV6-4 and TRBJ2-1; 8 positions agree with TRBD2. The germline gives CDR1 MRHNA, CDR2 SNTAGT. The CDR3 consists of 13 residues. Germline trimming cut 2 bases from V and 6 bases from J; bases unmatched to any gene: 0. This CDR3 reads CASSDGTSNEQFF. The DNA of the CDR3 is TGTGCCAGCAGTGACGGGACTAGCAATGAGCAGTTCTTC.

The V gene is TRBV28, the J gene TRBJ2-1; 8 bases map to TRBD2. The germline gives CDR1 MDHEN, CDR2 SYDVKM. Losses at the gene ends were 5 bases for V and 2 bases for J; bases not matched to a gene: 5. CDR3 length equals 15 residues. CDR3 DNA: TGTGCCAGCAGTCTGACTAGCGAGGCCTACAATGAGCAGTTCTTC. It specifies CASSLTSEAYNEQFF.

This chain connects TRBV12-5 to TRBJ2-5, with D perhaps matching TRBD1 (6 bases). The length of the CDR3 is 15 residues. V was shortened by 10 bases and J by 4 bases, with 22 bases between the two germline ends. CDR1 is LGHNT and CDR2 is FRNRAP in the germline V gene. The chain's CDR3 is CATLPGAGRGETQYF. The CDR3 region has the DNA TGTGCTACCTTACCAGGGGCGGGTCGGGGAGAGACCCAGTACTTC.

This clone was observed once. The chain is built from TRBV28 and TRBJ1-2; D uncertain. V was trimmed by 8 bases and J by 1 base, leaving 17 bases between them. Per the germline V gene, CDR1 is MDHEN and CDR2 is SYDVKM. The CDR3 has 15 residues. In DNA, the CDR3 is TGTGCCAGCTCGACATGGCCAGCCAATAACTATGGCTACACCTTC. Encoded protein: CASSTWPANNYGYTF.

This chain joins TRBV28 and TRBJ1-3; D is unclear. Germline V gene data show CDR1 as MDHEN and CDR2 as SYDVKM. V was cut by 4 bases and J by 3 bases, with 4 bases left in between. The CDR3 spans 12 residues. CDR3 region: CASSSLGNTIYF. Here the CDR3 DNA reads TGTGCCAGCAGTTCACTTGGAAACACCATATATTTT.

The chain employs TRBV5-4 and TRBJ2-3; TRBD1 matches 8 bases. This CDR3 is 16 amino acids long. Germline loops: CDR1 SGHNT, CDR2 YYREEE (reference sequence). Trimming at V came to 3 bases and at J to 0 bases, leaving 6 bases not matched to a gene. The CDR3 loop is CASSSPTGVSTDTQYF. As DNA, the CDR3 is TGTGCCAGCAGCTCCCCGACAGGGGTTAGCACAGATACGCAGTATTTT.

The CDR3 DNA reads TGTGCCAGCAGAGGGAGGGGCCCCCTCACAGATACGCAGTATTTT. As protein: CASRGRGPLTDTQYF. The rearrangement joins TRBV28 to TRBJ2-3; 7 bases are shared with TRBD2. The germline V gene encodes CDR1 MDHEN and CDR2 SYDVKM. There are 15 residues in the CDR3. The trim removed 6 bases at V and 2 bases at J, leaving 8 bases unmatched.

The chain couples TRBV18 to TRBJ2-7, with 7 bases aligning to TRBD1. V lost 2 bases, J lost 6 bases, and 7 bases stayed unmatched. The germline gives CDR1 KGHSH, CDR2 LQKENI. This CDR3 contains 14 residues. The CDR3 sequence: CASSPSPTGSEQYF. The CDR3 DNA reads as TGTGCCAGCTCACCATCCCCGACAGGGTCCGAGCAGTACTTC. Full variable domain (outside the CDR3, taken from reference TRBV18 and TRBJ2-7): NAGVMQNPRHLVRRRGQEARLRCSPMKGHSHVYWYRQLPEEGLKFMVYLQKENIIDESGMPKERFSAEFPKEGPSILRIQQVVRGDSAAYFCASSPSPTGSEQYFGPGTRLTVT.

Only one count was recorded for this clone. The chain links TRBV5-4 to TRBJ2-1, with D possibly being TRBD2 (6 bases). The CDR3 has 14 amino acids. Germline V gene lookup returns CDR1 SGHNT and CDR2 YYREEE (reference sequence). The V end lost 4 bases, the J end lost 4 bases, and 12 bases lay between the germline ends. DNA for the CDR3: TGTGCCAGCAGCCCCTTAGCGGAGTACAATGAGCAGTTCTTC. Its protein is CASSPLAEYNEQFF.

The chain couples TRBV5-1 to TRBJ2-2; 16 positions match TRBD2. Trimming took 4 bases from V and 5 from J; bases not matched to a gene: 5. Germline CDR1 is SGHRS and CDR2 is YFSETQ. CDR3 size: 17 residues. CDR3 protein: CASSPGLAGGRTGELFF. In nucleotides, the CDR3 is TGCGCCAGCAGCCCGGGACTAGCGGGAGGGAGGACCGGGGAGCTGTTTTTT.

V usage is TRBV30 and J usage is TRBJ2-3; possibly TRBD2 for D (5 bases). Germline lookup yields CDR1 GTSNPN and CDR2 SVGIG (reference sequence). CDR3 size: 14 residues. The CDR3 region has the DNA TGTGCGCGGGCGGACGGCGCGCTCACAGATACGCAGTATTTT. It translates to CARADGALTDTQYF.